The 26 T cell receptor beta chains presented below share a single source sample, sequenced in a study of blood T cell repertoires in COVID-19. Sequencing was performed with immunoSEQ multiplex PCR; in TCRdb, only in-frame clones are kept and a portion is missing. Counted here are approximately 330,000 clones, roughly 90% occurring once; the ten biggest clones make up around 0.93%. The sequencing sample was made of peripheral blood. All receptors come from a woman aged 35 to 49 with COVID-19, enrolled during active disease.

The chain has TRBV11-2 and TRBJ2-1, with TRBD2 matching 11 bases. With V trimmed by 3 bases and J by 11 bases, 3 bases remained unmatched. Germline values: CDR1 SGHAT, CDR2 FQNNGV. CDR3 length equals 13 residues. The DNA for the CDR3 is TGTGCCAGCAGCTTGGGGACTAGCGGAAAGCAGTTCTTC. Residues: CASSLGTSGKQFF.

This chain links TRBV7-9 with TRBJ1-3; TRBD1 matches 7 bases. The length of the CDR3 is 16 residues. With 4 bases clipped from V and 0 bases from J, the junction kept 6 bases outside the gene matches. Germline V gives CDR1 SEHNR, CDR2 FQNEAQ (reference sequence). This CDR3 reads CASSYYRGRSGNTIYF. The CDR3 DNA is TGTGCCAGCAGCTATTACAGGGGCCGCTCTGGAAACACCATATATTTT. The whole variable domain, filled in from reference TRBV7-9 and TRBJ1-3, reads DTGVSQNPRHKITKRGQNVTFRCDPISEHNRLYWYRQTLGQGPEFLTYFQNEAQLEKSRLLSDRFSAERPKGSFSTLEIQRTEQGDSAMYLCASSYYRGRSGNTIYFGEGSWLTVV.

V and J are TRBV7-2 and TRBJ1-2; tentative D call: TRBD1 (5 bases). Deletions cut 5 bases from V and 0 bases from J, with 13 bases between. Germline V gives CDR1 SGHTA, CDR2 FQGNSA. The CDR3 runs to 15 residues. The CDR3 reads CASSPDRRANYGYTF. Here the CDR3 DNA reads TGTGCCAGCAGCCCTGACAGAAGAGCTAACTATGGCTACACCTTC.

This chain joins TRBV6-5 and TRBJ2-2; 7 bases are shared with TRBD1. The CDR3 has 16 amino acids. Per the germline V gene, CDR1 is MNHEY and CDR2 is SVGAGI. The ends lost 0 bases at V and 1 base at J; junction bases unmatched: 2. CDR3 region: CASSYSRQGNTGELFF. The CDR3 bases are TGTGCCAGCAGTTACTCTCGACAGGGGAACACCGGGGAGCTGTTTTTT.

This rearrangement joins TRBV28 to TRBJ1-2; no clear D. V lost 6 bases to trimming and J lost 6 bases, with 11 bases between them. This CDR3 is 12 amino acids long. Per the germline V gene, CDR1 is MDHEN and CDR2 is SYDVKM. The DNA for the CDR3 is TGTGCCAGCAGCTCGAACGGGAATGGCTACACCTTC. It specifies CASSSNGNGYTF.

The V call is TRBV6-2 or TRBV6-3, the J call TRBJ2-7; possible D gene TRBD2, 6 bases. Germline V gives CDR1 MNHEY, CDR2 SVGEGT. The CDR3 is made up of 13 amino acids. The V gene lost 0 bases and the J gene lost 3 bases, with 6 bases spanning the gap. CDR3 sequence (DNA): TGTGCCAGCAGTTACTCCGGGAGCTACGAGCAGTACTTC. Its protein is CASSYSGSYEQYF.

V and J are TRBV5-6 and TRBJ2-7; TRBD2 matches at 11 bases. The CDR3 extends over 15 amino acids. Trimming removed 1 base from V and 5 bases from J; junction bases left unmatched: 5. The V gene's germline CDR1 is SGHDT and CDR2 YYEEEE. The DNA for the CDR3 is TGTGCCAGCAGCTTGCTAGCGGGAGGTAGGGACGAGCAGTACTTC. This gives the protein CASSLLAGGRDEQYF.

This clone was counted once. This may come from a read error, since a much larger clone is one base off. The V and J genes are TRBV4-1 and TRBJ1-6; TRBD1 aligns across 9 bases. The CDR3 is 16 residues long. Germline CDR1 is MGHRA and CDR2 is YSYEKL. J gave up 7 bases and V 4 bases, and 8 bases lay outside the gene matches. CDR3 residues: CASSRQQGAQNSPLHF. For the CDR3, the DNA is TGCGCCAGCAGCCGGCAACAGGGGGCGCAGAATTCACCCCTCCACTTT.

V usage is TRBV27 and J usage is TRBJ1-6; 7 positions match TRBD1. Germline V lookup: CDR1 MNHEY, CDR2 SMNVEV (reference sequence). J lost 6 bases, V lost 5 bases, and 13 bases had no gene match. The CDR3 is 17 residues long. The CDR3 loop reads CASSQIGTDNLNSPLHF. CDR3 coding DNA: TGTGCCAGCAGTCAAATAGGGACAGACAACCTTAATTCACCCCTCCACTTT.

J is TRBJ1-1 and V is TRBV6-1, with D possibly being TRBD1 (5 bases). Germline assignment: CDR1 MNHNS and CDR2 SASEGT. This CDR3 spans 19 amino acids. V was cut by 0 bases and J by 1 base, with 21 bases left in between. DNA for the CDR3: TGTGCCAGCAGTGAAGCCTTCGGGCCTTCGGGGGTCAGGAACACTGAAGCTTTCTTT. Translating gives CASSEAFGPSGVRNTEAFF.

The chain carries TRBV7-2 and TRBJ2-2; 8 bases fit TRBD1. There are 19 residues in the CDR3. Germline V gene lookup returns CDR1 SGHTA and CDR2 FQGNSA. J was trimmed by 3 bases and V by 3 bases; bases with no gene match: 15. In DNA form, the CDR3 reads TGTGCCAGCAGCTTTAACTTACCGTTAAGACAGGGGCACACCGGGGAGCTGTTTTTT. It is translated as CASSFNLPLRQGHTGELFF. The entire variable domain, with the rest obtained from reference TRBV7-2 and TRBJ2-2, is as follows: GAGVSQSPSNKVTEKGKDVELRCDPISGHTALYWYRQSLGQGLEFLIYFQGNSAPDKSGLPSDRFSAERTGGSVSTLTIQRTQQEDSAVYLCASSFNLPLRQGHTGELFFGEGSRLTVL.

In DNA form, the CDR3 reads TGTGCCAGCAGTCCCCAAGGGAGGTATGGCTACACCTTC. This encodes CASSPQGRYGYTF. The J gene is TRBJ1-2, the V gene TRBV27; unclear D gene. Germline V CDR1 and CDR2: MNHEY, SMNVEV (reference sequence). V lost 5 bases to trimming and J lost 5 bases, with 12 bases between them. The CDR3 sequence is 13 residues long.

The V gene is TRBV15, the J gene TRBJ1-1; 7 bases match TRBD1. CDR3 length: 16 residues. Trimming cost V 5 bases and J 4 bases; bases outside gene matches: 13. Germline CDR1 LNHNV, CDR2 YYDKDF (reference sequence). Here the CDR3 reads CATSAKSTGWATEAFF. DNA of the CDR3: TGTGCCACCAGCGCTAAATCGACAGGGTGGGCCACTGAAGCTTTCTTT.

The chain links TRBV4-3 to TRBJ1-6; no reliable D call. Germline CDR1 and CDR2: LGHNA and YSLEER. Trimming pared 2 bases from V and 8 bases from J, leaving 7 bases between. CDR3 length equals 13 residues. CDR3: CASSQTVYSPLHF. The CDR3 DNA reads TGCGCCAGCAGCCAAACAGTCTATTCACCCCTCCACTTT.

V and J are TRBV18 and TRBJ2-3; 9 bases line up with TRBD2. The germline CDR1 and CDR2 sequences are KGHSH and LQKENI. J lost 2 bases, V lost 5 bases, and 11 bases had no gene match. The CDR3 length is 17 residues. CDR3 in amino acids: CASSAQLAGEDTDTQYF. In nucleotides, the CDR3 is TGTGCCAGCTCAGCTCAATTAGCGGGAGAGGACACAGATACGCAGTATTTT. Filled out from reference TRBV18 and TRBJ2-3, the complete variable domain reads NAGVMQNPRHLVRRRGQEARLRCSPMKGHSHVYWYRQLPEEGLKFMVYLQKENIIDESGMPKERFSAEFPKEGPSILRIQQVVRGDSAAYFCASSAQLAGEDTDTQYFGPGTRLTVL.

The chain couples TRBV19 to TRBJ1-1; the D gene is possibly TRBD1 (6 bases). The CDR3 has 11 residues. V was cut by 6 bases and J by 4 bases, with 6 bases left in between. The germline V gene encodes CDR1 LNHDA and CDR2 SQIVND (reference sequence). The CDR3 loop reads CASSRGTEAFF. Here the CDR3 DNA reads TGTGCCAGTAGCAGGGGCACTGAAGCTTTCTTT.

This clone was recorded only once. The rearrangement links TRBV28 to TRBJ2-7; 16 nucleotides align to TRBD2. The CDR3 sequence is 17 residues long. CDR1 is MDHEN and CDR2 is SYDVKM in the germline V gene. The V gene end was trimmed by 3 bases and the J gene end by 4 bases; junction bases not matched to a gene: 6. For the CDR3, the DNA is TGTGCCAGCAGTTTTGGGACTAGCGGGAGGGCCTCATACGAGCAGTACTTC. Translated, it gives CASSFGTSGRASYEQYF.

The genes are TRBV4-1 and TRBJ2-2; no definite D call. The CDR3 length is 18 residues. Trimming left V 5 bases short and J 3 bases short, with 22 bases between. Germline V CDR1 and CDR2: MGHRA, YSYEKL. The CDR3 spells CASSKRNGKRKDTGELFF. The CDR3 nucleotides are TGCGCCAGCAGCAAGAGGAACGGCAAAAGGAAGGACACCGGGGAGCTGTTTTTT.

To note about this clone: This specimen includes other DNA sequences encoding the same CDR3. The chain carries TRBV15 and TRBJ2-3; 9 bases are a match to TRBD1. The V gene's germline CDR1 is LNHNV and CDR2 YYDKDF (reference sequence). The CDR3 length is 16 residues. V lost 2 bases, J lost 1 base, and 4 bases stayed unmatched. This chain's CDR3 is CATSRTDRGGTDTQYF. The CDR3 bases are TGTGCCACCAGCAGAACGGACAGGGGCGGCACAGATACGCAGTATTTT.

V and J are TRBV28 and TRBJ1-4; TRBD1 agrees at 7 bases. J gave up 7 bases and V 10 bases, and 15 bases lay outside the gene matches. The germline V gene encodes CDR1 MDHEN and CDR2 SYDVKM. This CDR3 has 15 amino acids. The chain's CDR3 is CATVPQAAGGEKLFF. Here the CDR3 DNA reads TGTGCCACCGTGCCACAGGCCGCAGGGGGTGAAAAACTGTTTTTT.

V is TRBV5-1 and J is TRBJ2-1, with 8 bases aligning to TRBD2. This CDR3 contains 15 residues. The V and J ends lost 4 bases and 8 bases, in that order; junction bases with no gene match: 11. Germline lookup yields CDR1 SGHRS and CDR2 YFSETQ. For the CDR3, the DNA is TGCGCCAGCAGCCCCAGCGGGAGCCAGGGTGATGAGCAGTTCTTC. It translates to CASSPSGSQGDEQFF.

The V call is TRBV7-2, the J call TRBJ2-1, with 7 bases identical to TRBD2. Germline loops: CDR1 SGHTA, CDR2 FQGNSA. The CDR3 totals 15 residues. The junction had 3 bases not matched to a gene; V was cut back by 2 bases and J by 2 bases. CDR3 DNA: TGTGCCAGCAGCTTAAGCGGGACTACCTACAATGAGCAGTTCTTC. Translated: CASSLSGTTYNEQFF. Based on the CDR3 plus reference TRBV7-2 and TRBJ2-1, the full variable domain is GAGVSQSPSNKVTEKGKDVELRCDPISGHTALYWYRQSLGQGLEFLIYFQGNSAPDKSGLPSDRFSAERTGGSVSTLTIQRTQQEDSAVYLCASSLSGTTYNEQFFGPGTRLTVL.

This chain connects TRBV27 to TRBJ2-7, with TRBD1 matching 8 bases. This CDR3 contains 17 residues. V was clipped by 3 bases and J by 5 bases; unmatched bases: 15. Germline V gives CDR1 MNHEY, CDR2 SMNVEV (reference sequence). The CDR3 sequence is CASSFLARQGIRHEQYF. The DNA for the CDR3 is TGTGCCAGCAGTTTCCTCGCTCGACAGGGGATCAGGCACGAGCAGTACTTC.

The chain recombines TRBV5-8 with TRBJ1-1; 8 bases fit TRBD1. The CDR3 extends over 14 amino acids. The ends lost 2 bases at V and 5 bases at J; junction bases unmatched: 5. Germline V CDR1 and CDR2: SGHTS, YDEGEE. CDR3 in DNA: TGTGCCAGCAGCTTCCGGACAGGGAATACTGAAGCTTTCTTT. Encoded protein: CASSFRTGNTEAFF.

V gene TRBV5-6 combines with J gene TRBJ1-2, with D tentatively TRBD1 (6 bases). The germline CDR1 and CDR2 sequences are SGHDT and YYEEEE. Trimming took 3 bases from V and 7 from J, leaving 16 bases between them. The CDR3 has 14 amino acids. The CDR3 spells CASSSLTGTVGYTF. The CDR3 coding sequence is TGTGCCAGCAGCTCCCTGACAGGAACCGTTGGCTACACCTTC.

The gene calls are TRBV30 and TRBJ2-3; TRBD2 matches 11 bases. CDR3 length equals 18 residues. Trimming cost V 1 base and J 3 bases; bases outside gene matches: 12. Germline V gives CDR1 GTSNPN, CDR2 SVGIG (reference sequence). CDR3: CAWSGLAGLPRETDTQYF. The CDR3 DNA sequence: TGTGCCTGGAGTGGACTAGCGGGATTACCTAGAGAGACAGATACGCAGTATTTT.